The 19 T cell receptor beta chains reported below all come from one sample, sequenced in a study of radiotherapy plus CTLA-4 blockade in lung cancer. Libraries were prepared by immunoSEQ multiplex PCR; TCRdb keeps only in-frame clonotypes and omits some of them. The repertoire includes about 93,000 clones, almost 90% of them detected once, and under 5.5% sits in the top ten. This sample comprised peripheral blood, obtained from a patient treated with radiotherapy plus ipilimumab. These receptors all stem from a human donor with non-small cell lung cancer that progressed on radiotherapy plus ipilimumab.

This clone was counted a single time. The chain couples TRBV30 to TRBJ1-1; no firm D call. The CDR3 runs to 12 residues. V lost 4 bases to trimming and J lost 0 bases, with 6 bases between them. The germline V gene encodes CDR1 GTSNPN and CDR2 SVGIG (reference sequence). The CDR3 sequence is CAWMVVNTEAFF. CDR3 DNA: TGTGCCTGGATGGTAGTGAACACTGAAGCTTTCTTT.

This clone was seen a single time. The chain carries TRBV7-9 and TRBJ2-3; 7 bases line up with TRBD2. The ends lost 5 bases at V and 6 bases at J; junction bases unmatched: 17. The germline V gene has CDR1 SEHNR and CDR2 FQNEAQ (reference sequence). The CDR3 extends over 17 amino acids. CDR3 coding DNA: TGTGCCAGCAGCCCCTTCGTGGGAGGGCCGATCTTTGATACGCAGTATTTT. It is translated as CASSPFVGGPIFDTQYF.

The CDR3 protein is CSALGGISYEQYF. CDR3 DNA: TGCAGCGCGTTGGGGGGCATCTCCTACGAGCAGTACTTC. V usage is TRBV29-1 and J usage is TRBJ2-7; D is possibly TRBD1 or TRBD2 (6 bases each). V was clipped by 7 bases and J by 0 bases, with 13 bases between them. This CDR3 has 13 residues. Germline loops: CDR1 SQVTM, CDR2 ANQGSEA.

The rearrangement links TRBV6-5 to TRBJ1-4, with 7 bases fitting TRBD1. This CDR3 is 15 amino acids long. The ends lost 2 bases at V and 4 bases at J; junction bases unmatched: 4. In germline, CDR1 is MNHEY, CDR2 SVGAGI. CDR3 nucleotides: TGTGCCAGCAGTTACAACCGACAGGGTAATGAAAAACTGTTTTTT. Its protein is CASSYNRQGNEKLFF.

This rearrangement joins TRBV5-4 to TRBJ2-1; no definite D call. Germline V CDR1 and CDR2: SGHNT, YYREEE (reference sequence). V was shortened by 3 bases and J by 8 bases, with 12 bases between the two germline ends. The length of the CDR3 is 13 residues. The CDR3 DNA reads TGTGCCAGCAGCTCCCCCCAGGTGGATGAGCAGTTCTTC. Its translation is CASSSPQVDEQFF.

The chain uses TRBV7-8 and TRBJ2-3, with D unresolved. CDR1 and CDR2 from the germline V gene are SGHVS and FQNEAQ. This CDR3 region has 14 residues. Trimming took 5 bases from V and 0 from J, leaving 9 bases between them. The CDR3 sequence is CASSPDRSTDTQYF. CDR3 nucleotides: TGTGCCAGCAGCCCAGACCGGAGCACAGATACGCAGTATTTT.

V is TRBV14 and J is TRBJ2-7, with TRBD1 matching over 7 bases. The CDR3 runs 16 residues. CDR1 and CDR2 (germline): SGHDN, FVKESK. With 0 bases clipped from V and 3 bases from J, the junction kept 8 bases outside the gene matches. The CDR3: CASSQDPFGTDYEQYF. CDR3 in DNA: TGTGCCAGCAGCCAAGATCCTTTCGGGACAGACTACGAGCAGTACTTC.

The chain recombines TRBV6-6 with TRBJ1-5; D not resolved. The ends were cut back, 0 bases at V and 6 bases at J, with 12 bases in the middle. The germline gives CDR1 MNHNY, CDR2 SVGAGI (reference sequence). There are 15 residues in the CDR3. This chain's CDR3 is CASSYSSGIGQPQHF. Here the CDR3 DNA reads TGTGCCAGCAGTTACTCTTCGGGGATCGGTCAGCCCCAGCATTTT.

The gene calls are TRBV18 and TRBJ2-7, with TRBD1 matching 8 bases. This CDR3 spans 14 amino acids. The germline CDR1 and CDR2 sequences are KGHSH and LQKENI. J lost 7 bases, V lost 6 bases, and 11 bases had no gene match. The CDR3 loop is CASSSRTGKEEQYF. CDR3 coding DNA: TGTGCCAGCTCTTCAAGGACAGGGAAGGAGGAGCAGTACTTC.

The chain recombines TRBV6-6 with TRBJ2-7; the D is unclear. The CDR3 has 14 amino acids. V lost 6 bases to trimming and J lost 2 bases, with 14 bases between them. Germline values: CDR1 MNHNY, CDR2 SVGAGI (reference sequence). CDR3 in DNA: TGTGCCAGCAGGGAGTTGAAGGCACCCTACGAGCAGTACTTC. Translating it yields CASRELKAPYEQYF.

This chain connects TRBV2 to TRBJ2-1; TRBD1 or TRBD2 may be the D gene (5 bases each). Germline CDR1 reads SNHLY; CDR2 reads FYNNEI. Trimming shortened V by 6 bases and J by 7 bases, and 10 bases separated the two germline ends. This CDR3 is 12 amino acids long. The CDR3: CASRGTPNEQFF. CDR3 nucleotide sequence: TGTGCCAGCAGAGGGACGCCTAATGAGCAGTTCTTC.

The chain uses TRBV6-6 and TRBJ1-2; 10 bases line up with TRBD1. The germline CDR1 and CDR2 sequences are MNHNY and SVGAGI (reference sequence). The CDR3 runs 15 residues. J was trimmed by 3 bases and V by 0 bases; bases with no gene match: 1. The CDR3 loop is CASSYSGTGDYGYTF. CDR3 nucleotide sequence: TGTGCCAGCAGTTACTCAGGGACAGGGGACTATGGCTACACCTTC.

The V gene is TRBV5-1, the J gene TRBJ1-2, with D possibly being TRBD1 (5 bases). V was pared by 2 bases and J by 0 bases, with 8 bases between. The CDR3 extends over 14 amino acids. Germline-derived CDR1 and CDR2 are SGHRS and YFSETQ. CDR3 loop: CASSFSTANYGYTF. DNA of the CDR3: TGCGCCAGCAGCTTTTCGACAGCTAACTATGGCTACACCTTC.

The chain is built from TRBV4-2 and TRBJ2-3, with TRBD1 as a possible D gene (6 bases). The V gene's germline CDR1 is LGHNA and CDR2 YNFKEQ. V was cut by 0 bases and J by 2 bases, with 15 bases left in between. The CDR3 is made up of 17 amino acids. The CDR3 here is CASSQDGDTANTDTQYF. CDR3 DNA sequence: TGTGCCAGCAGCCAAGATGGGGACACCGCTAACACAGATACGCAGTATTTT.

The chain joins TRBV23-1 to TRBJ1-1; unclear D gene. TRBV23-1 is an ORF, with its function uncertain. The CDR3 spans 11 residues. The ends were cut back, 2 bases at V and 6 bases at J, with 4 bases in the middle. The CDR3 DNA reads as TGCGCCAGCAGTCAACAGGCTGAAGCTTTCTTT. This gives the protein CASSQQAEAFF.

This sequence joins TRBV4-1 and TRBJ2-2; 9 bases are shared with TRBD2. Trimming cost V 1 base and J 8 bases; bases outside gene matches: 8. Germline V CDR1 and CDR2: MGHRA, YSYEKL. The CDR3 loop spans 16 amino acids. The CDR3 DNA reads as TGCGCCAGCAGCCAAGTAGCGGGGGACCGGTCAGGGGAGCTGTTTTTT. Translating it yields CASSQVAGDRSGELFF.

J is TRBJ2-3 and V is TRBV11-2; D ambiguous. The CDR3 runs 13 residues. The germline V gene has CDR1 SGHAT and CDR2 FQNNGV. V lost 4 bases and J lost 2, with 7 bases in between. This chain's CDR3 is CASSYDVTDTQYF. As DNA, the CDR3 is TGTGCCAGCAGCTATGACGTCACAGATACGCAGTATTTT.

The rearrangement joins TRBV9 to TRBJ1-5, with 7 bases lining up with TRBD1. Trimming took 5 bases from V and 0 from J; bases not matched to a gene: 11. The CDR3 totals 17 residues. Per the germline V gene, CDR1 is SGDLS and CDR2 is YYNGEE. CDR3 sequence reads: CASRWSEGQNSNQPQHF. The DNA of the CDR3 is TGTGCCAGCAGATGGAGTGAGGGACAGAATAGCAATCAGCCCCAGCATTTT.

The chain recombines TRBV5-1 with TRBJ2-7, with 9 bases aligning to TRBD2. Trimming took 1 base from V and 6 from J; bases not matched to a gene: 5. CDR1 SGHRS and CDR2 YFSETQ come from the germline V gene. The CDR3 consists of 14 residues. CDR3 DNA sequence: TGCGCCAGCAGCTTGCCCGGGACTAGCCTCGAGCAGTACTTC. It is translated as CASSLPGTSLEQYF.